Following are 12 T cell receptor beta chains from one sample sequenced in a study of memory CD4+ T cells and cytomegalovirus serostatus. The sort gate was single viable CD3+CD4+CD8-CD45RO+ cells for memory CD4+ T cells. Generated by immunoSEQ multiplex PCR, the TCRdb table keeps only in-frame clones and is missing some. The profile covers under 55,000 clones, with around 77% appearing a single time and around 1.6% taken by the ten largest. What was sequenced was memory CD4+ T cells from blood. These receptors were taken from an adult in good health and CMV-seronegative.

The chain couples TRBV7-2 to TRBJ2-2, with unresolved D. Trimming stripped 1 base from V and 0 bases from J, with 6 bases between. Per germline, CDR1 SGHTA and CDR2 FQGNSA. This CDR3 is built from 15 residues. This CDR3 is CASSLGPSNTGELFF. Written as DNA, the CDR3 is TGTGCCAGCAGCTTAGGACCCTCGAACACCGGGGAGCTGTTTTTT.

This clone was picked up a small number of times. The gene calls are TRBV5-8 and TRBJ2-6, with a tentative D call TRBD1 (5 bases). Germline V gene sequence: CDR1 SGHTS, CDR2 YDEGEE. The CDR3 length is 15 residues. Trimming took off 4 bases at V and 4 bases at J, with 12 bases between the two ends. This CDR3 reads CASSRTGSGANVLTF. CDR3 coding DNA: TGTGCCAGCAGCCGAACAGGATCCGGGGCCAACGTCCTGACTTTC. The whole variable domain, remainder taken from reference TRBV5-8 and TRBJ2-6, is EAGVTQSPTHLIKTRGQQATLRCSPISGHTSVYWYQQALGLGLQFLLWYDEGEERNRGNFPPRFSGRQFPNYSSELNVNALELEDSALYLCASSRTGSGANVLTFGAGSRLTVL.

V usage is TRBV4-3 and J usage is TRBJ2-2, with D tentatively TRBD2 (7 bases). Germline-derived CDR1 and CDR2 are LGHNA and YSLEER. The ends were cut back, 5 bases at V and 0 bases at J, with 19 bases in the middle. The CDR3 totals 18 residues. CDR3 amino acids: CASSLYPGGSSNTGELFF. CDR3 coding DNA: TGCGCCAGCAGCTTATACCCGGGGGGCTCGTCGAACACCGGGGAGCTGTTTTTT.

The chain couples TRBV7-9 to TRBJ1-6; the D is unclear. The CDR3 runs to 15 residues. The V end was cut by 0 bases, the J end by 9 bases, with 12 bases between. The germline gives CDR1 SEHNR, CDR2 FQNEAQ (reference sequence). The CDR3 DNA is TGTGCCAGCAGCTTAGCGAGTGGCAGCCGTTCACCCCTCCACTTT. Its protein is CASSLASGSRSPLHF.

The chain carries TRBV5-1 and TRBJ1-2; TRBD1 aligns across 10 bases. The CDR3 consists of 14 residues. Trimming cost V 4 bases and J 7 bases; bases outside gene matches: 7. In germline, CDR1 is SGHRS, CDR2 YFSETQ. The CDR3 sequence: CASSQGQGDPGYTF. In nucleotides, the CDR3 is TGCGCCAGCAGCCAAGGACAGGGGGATCCTGGCTACACCTTC.

The chain is built from TRBV11-3 and TRBJ2-3, with 9 bases that match TRBD2. Germline V CDR1 and CDR2: SGHNT, YENEEA. The CDR3 length is 15 residues. V trimming: 1 base; J trimming: 3 bases; junction bases outside the gene matches: 2. CDR3 loop: CASSLGGLATDTQYF. The CDR3 nucleotides are TGTGCCAGCAGCTTAGGGGGACTAGCAACAGATACGCAGTATTTT.

This clone was picked up a small number of times. CDR3 loop: CASSRTMSGRKGNEQFF. CDR3 bases: TGTGCCAGCAGCCGGACAATGAGCGGGAGAAAGGGCAATGAGCAGTTCTTC. The chain is built from TRBV13 and TRBJ2-1; TRBD2 matches 8 bases. Germline lookup yields CDR1 PRHDT and CDR2 FYEKMQ (reference sequence). There are 17 residues in the CDR3. Trimming at V came to 5 bases and at J to 6 bases, leaving 15 bases not matched to a gene.

The J gene is TRBJ2-1, the V gene TRBV6-6; 8 bases map to TRBD2. J gave up 4 bases and V 7 bases, and 6 bases lay outside the gene matches. Germline V gives CDR1 MNHNY, CDR2 SVGAGI (reference sequence). The CDR3 has 14 residues. CDR3 region: CASTQASGYNEQFF. In nucleotides, the CDR3 is TGTGCCAGCACCCAAGCTAGCGGGTACAATGAGCAGTTCTTC.

The chain is built from TRBV5-1 and TRBJ2-7; D remains unclear. Looked up from germline, CDR1 is SGHRS and CDR2 is YFSETQ. V shed 0 bases and J shed 0 bases, with 10 bases lying between them. CDR3 length: 15 amino acids. The CDR3 DNA sequence: TGCGCCAGCAGCTTGGGGGGAATAGTCTCCTACGAGCAGTACTTC. Encoded protein: CASSLGGIVSYEQYF.

This chain uses TRBV28 with TRBJ2-5; D unresolved. Germline CDR1 MDHEN, CDR2 SYDVKM. V shed 7 bases and J shed 1 base, with 16 bases lying between them. This CDR3 is 15 amino acids long. As DNA, the CDR3 is TGTGCCAGCACCCCTGGTATAGGCTCCCAAGAGACCCAGTACTTC. Its protein is CASTPGIGSQETQYF.

The gene calls are TRBV7-8 and TRBJ2-5, with D possibly being TRBD1 (5 bases). This CDR3 is 13 amino acids long. V was shortened by 5 bases and J by 5 bases, with 12 bases between the two germline ends. The germline CDR1 and CDR2 sequences are SGHVS and FQNEAQ. CDR3 in DNA: TGTGCCAGCAGCCTCAGGGTACGGGAGACCCAGTACTTC. Amino acid sequence: CASSLRVRETQYF.

The chain recombines TRBV15 with TRBJ1-1; D is ambiguous. Germline CDR1 is LNHNV and CDR2 is YYDKDF (reference sequence). Trimming cost V 0 bases and J 1 base, with 9 bases left between them. CDR3 size: 15 residues. The CDR3 is CATSRDLLKNTEAFF. The DNA of the CDR3 is TGTGCCACCAGCAGAGATCTCCTGAAGAACACTGAAGCTTTCTTT. The full variable domain, completed using reference TRBV15 and TRBJ1-1, is DAMVIQNPRYQVTQFGKPVTLSCSQTLNHNVMYWYQQKSSQAPKLLFHYYDKDFNNEADTPDNFQSRRPNTSFCFLDIRSPGLGDTAMYLCATSRDLLKNTEAFFGQGTRLTVV.